The next 6 T cell receptor beta chains were all read from a single sample in a study of post-analysis software for immune sequencing data. Unique molecular identifiers were present in the TCR beta cDNA libraries. TCRdb fed the PCR reads into MiXCR, producing one record per CDR3 protein. The sample records some 370,000 distinct CDR3 sequences, about a third being singletons. Study-wide points: There were five or six TRBV segments more frequent in patients than controls, and TRBV5-6, TRBV5-1 and TRBV20-1 were among them.

Antigen specificity for these receptors is unknown. Sequencing used blood. Source of these receptors: a girl between 5 and 17 years old with multiple sclerosis.

In this sample, this clonotype turned up a few times. The chain carries TRBV18 and TRBJ2-1; 8 bases are a match to TRBD2. Per germline, CDR1 KGHSH and CDR2 LQKENI. V shed 1 base and J 3 bases; nucleotides not matched to a gene: 11. The CDR3 runs to 18 residues. As DNA, the CDR3 is TGTGCCAGCTCACCACGGGTTAACTTGGCGGGGGGCTACAATGAGCAGTTCTTC. Amino acid sequence: CASSPRVNLAGGYNEQFF.

In regard to this clonotype: A junction boundary mismatches the germline segment, possibly from a read error. The chain links TRBV5-5 to TRBJ2-1; D gene unclear. CDR3 size: 15 residues. Germline V lookup: CDR1 SGHKS, CDR2 YYEKEE (reference sequence). The CDR3 sequence is CASSQDLSSYNERFF. CDR3 sequence (DNA): TGTGCCAGCAGCCAGGACCTTAGCTCCTACAATGAGCGGTTCTTC.

This clonotype was counted only a few times. This rearrangement joins TRBV7-3 to TRBJ2-7; 8 positions match TRBD2. In germline, CDR1 is SGHTA, CDR2 FQGTGA. The J segment lost 5 bases and the V segment lost 5 bases, leaving 8 bases of the junction unmatched. This CDR3 region has 14 residues. The CDR3 region is CASSPSGGSDEQYF. The DNA for the CDR3 is TGTGCCAGCAGCCCCAGCGGGGGCTCAGACGAGCAGTACTTC. The full variable domain, completed using reference TRBV7-3 and TRBJ2-7, is GAGVSQTPSNKVTEKGKYVELRCDPISGHTALYWYRQSLGQGPEFLIYFQGTGAADDSGLPNDRFFAVRPEGSVSTLKIQRTERGDSAVYLCASSPSGGSDEQYFGPGTRLTVT.

This clonotype was seen a handful of times. One end of the junction varies from germline; a read error may be responsible. The V and J genes are TRBV6-2 or TRBV6-3 and TRBJ2-2, with D possibly matching TRBD2 (5 bases). CDR1 and CDR2 from the germline V gene are MNHEY and SVGEGT. There are 13 residues in the CDR3. CDR3 nucleotides: TGTGCCAGCAGTCTTACCTTTATCGGGGAGTTGTTTTTT. Translated: CASSLTFIGELFF.

This clonotype appeared once. V gene TRBV20-1 combines with J gene TRBJ2-1; D is uncertain. Germline V gene lookup returns CDR1 DFQATT and CDR2 SNEGSKA (reference sequence). V lost 5 bases and J 13 bases, leaving 15 bases between the germline ends. This CDR3 contains 11 residues. CDR3 nucleotide sequence: TGCAGTGCTGGGGATCAAGAGACCCAGTTCTTC. Encoded protein: CSAGDQETQFF.

J is TRBJ1-1 and V is TRBV6-5; 7 bases fit TRBD1. V trimming: 3 bases; J trimming: 6 bases; junction bases outside the gene matches: 7. CDR1 and CDR2 from the germline V gene are MNHEY and SVGAGI. The length of the CDR3 is 14 residues. The CDR3 DNA is TGTGCCAGCAGTTATTTCGACAGGGACCCTGAAGCTTTCTTT. It encodes CASSYFDRDPEAFF.